This T cell receptor (beta chain) derives from a study of beta chain features in type 1 diabetes. Study conclusions and caveats: Any HLA-type effect on TCRB rearrangement remained unresolved here. Type 1 diabetes patients had TCRB CDR3s that were shorter (moderately but significantly so) in all four CD4+ subsets.

Every isolated RNA sample was fully reverse transcribed, so sequencing captured expressed TCRB transcripts. TCRdb keeps only in-frame clones here, not all; method: immunoSEQ multiplex PCR. The data hold around 130,000 clones, with less than 20% observed a single time. With 4 bases removed from V and 1 base from J, the gap between germline ends came to 14 bases. CDR1 is SGHRS and CDR2 is YFSETQ in the germline V gene. There are 15 residues in the CDR3. With regard to this clone: Its cognate antigen is unknown.

This receptor was obtained from a man under 40 with type 1 diabetes. The sequenced material came from central memory CD4+ T cells from blood. V and J are TRBV5-1 and TRBJ1-1; the D is unclear. CDR3: CASSRAQESNTEAFF. Written as DNA, the CDR3 is TGCGCCAGCAGCCGGGCGCAGGAGTCGAACACTGAAGCTTTCTTT.